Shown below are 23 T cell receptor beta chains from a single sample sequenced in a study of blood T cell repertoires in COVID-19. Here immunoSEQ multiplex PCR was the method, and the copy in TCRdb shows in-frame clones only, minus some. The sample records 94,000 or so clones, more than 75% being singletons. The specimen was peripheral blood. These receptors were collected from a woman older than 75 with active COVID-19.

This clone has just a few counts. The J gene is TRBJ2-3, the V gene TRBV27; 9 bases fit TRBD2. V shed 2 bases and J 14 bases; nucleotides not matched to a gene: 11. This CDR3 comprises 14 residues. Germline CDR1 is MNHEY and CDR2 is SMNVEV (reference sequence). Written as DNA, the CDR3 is TGTGCCAGCAGTTTACTGCTCGGGACTAGCCTAACGTATTTT. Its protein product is CASSLLLGTSLTYF.

The CDR3 DNA sequence: TGTGCCAGCAGTTTAAACAGGGGGTACAATGAGCAGTTCTTC. Its protein product is CASSLNRGYNEQFF. The chain combines TRBV6-5 with TRBJ2-1; 8 nucleotides align to TRBD1. The CDR3 has 14 amino acids. Germline assignment: CDR1 MNHEY and CDR2 SVGAGI. The J segment lost 4 bases and the V segment lost 4 bases, leaving 3 bases of the junction unmatched.

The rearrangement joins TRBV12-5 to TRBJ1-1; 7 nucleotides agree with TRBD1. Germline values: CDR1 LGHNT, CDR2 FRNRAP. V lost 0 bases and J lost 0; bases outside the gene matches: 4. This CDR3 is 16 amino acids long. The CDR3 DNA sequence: TGTGCTAGTGGTTTGGTCCCGGGACAGATGAACACTGAAGCTTTCTTT. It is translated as CASGLVPGQMNTEAFF.

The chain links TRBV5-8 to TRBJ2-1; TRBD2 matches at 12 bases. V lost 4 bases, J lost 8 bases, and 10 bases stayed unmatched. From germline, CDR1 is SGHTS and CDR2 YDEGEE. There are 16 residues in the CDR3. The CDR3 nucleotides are TGTGCCAGCAGCCCTGGACTAGCGGGGATTTGGGATGAGCAGTTCTTC. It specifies CASSPGLAGIWDEQFF.

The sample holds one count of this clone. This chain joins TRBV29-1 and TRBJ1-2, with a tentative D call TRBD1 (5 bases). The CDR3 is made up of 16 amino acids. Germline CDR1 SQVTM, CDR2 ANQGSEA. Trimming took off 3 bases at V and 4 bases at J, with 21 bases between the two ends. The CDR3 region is CSVDMGTSRDSYGYTF. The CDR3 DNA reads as TGCAGCGTTGATATGGGGACTTCAAGGGACTCCTATGGCTACACCTTC.

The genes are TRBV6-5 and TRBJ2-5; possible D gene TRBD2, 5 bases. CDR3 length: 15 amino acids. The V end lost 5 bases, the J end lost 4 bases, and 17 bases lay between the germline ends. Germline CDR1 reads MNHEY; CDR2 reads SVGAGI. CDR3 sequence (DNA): TGTGCCAGCAGTCAGCGGCTAGTTTCGCGAGAGACCCAGTACTTC. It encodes CASSQRLVSRETQYF.

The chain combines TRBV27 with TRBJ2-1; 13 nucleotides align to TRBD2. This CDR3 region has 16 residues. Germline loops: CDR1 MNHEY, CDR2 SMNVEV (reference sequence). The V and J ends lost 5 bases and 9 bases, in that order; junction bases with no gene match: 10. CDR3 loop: CASSQFGTSGTSEQFF. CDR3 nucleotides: TGTGCCAGCAGTCAATTCGGGACTAGCGGGACAAGTGAGCAGTTCTTC.

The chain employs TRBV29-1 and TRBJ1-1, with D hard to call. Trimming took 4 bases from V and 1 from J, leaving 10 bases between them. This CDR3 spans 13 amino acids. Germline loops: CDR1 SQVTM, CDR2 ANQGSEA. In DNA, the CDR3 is TGCAGCGTTGGTCGGACTCAGAACACTGAAGCTTTCTTT. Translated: CSVGRTQNTEAFF.

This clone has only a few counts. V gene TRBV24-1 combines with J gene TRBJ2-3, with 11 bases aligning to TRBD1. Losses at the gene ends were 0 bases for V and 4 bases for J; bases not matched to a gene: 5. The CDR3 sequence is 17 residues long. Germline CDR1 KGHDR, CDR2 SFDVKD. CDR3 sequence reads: CATSDLHGQGAADTQYF. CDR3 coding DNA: TGTGCCACCAGTGATTTGCATGGACAGGGGGCCGCAGATACGCAGTATTTT.

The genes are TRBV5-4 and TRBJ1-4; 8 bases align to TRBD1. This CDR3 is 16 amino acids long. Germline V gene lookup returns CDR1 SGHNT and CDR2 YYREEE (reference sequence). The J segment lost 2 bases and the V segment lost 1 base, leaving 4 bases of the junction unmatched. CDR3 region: CASSLRQGRTNEKLFF. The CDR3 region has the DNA TGTGCCAGCAGCTTGAGACAGGGGCGCACTAATGAAAAACTGTTTTTT.

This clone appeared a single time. This CDR3 reads CSASGRSGEKLFF. The CDR3 bases are TGCAGTGCTAGTGGAAGATCAGGGGAAAAACTGTTTTTT. The genes are TRBV20-1 and TRBJ1-4, with a weak D call TRBD1 (5 bases). Looked up from germline, CDR1 is DFQATT and CDR2 is SNEGSKA (reference sequence). The CDR3 runs to 13 residues. The V end was cut by 3 bases, the J end by 8 bases, with 13 bases between.

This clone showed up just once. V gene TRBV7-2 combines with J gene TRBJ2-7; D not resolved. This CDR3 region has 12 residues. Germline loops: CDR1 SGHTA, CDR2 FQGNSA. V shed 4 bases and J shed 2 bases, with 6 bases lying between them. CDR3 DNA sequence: TGTGCCAGCAGCTCCACGGCCTACGAGCAGTACTTC. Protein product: CASSSTAYEQYF.

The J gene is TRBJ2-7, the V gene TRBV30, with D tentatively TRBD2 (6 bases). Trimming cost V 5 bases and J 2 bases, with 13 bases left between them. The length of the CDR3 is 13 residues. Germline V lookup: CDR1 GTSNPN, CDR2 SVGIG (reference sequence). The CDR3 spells CAWGRGGTYEQYF. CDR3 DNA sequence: TGTGCCTGGGGGCGGGGAGGAACCTACGAGCAGTACTTC. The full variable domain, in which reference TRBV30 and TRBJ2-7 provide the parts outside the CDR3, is SQTIHQWPATLVQPVGSPLSLECTVEGTSNPNLYWYRQAAGRGLQLLFYSVGIGQISSEVPQNLSASRPQDRQFILSSKKLLLSDSGFYLCAWGRGGTYEQYFGPGTRLTVT.

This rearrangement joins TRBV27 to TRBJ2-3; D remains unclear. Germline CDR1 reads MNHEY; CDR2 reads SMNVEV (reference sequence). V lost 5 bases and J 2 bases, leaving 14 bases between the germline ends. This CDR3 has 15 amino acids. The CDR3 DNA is TGTGCCAGCAGTCGTAACCCTAGATCCACAGATACGCAGTATTTT. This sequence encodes CASSRNPRSTDTQYF.

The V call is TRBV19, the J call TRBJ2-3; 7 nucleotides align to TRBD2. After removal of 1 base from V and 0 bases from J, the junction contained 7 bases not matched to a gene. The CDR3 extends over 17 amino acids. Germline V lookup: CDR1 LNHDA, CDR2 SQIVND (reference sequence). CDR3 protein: CASSIGSLAASTDTQYF. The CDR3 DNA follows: TGTGCCAGTAGTATAGGGAGTCTAGCGGCCAGCACAGATACGCAGTATTTT.

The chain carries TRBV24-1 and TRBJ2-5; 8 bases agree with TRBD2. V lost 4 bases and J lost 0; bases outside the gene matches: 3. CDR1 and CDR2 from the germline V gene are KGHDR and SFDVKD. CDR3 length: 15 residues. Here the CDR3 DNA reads TGTGCCACCAGTGACTCGACTAGCGACCAAGAGACCCAGTACTTC. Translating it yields CATSDSTSDQETQYF.

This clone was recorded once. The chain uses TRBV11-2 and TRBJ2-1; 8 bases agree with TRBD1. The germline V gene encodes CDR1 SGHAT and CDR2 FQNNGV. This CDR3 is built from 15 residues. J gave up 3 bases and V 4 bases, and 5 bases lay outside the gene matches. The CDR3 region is CASSSWTGNYNEQFF. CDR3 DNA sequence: TGTGCCAGCAGCTCCTGGACAGGGAACTACAATGAGCAGTTCTTC.

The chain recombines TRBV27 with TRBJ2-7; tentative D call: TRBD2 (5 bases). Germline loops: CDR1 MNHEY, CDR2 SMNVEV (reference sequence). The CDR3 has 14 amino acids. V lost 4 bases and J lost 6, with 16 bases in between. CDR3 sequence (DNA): TGTGCCAGCAGTTACCGAGGGCTAGGTCGCGAGCAGTACTTC. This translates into CASSYRGLGREQYF.

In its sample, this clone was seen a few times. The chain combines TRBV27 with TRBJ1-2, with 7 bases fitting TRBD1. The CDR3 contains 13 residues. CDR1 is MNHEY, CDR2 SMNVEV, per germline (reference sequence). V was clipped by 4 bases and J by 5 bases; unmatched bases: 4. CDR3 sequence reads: CASSSTGRYGYTF. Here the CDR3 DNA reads TGTGCCAGCAGTTCGACAGGGAGATATGGCTACACCTTC.

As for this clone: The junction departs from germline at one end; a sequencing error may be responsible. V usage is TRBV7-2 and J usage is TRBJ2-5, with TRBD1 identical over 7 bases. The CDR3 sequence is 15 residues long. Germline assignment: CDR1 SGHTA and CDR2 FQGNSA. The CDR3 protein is CASSPGQATQGTQYF. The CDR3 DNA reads TGTGCCAGCAGCCCAGGACAGGCGACTCAAGGGACCCAGTACTTC.

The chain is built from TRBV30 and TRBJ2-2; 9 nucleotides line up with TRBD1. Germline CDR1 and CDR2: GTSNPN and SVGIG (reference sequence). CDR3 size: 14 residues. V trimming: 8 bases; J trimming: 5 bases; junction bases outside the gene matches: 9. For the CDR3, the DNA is TGTGCCCGCCAACAGGGGGCGGGGACCGGGGAGCTGTTTTTT. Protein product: CARQQGAGTGELFF.

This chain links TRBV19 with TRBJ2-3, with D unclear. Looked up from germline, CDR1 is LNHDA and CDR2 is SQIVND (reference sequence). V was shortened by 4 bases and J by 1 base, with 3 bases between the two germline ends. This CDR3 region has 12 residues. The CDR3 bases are TGTGCCAGTAGTACCGGCACAGATACGCAGTATTTT. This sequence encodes CASSTGTDTQYF.

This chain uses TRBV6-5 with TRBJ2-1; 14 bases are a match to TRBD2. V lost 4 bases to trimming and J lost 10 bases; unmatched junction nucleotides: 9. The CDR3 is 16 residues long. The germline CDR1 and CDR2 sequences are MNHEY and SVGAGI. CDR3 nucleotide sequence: TGTGCCAGCAGTTCGACTAGCGGGAGGGCGATGGTGGAGCAGTTCTTC. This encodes CASSSTSGRAMVEQFF.